These T cell receptor beta chains were read from a single sample in a study of T cells after yellow fever vaccination. TCRdb re-analysed the 5' RACE reads in MiXCR, keeping a single row per CDR3 protein. The table has more than 65,000 distinct CDR3 sequences, roughly 13% seen once. The sequenced sample was CD8+ T cells not binding an NS4B(214-222) dextramer, sorted from PBMCs, obtained approximately 22 days after the first yellow fever vaccination. The receptors were sampled from a young man who received the YFV17D yellow fever vaccine. Each CDR3 is given with its conserved first and last residue. Fields, in order: CDR3 DNA, CDR3 protein, D gene, V gene, clone size, J gene. A D gene is named only where the DNA matches it firmly. The size field is filled for only some rows; it gives once, few, many or a size class.

cdr3_nt: TGCGCCAGCAGCCGAAGTAGCGGGGGGGGCAATGAGCAGTTCTTC; cdr3_aa: CASSRSSGGGNEQFF; d_call: TRBD2; v_call: TRBV4-1; clone_size: few; j_call: TRBJ2-1
cdr3_nt: TGCAGCGGGGGACAGGGGGCCACTGAAGCTTTCTTT; cdr3_aa: CSGGQGATEAFF; d_call: TRBD1; v_call: TRBV29-1; clone_size: NA; j_call: TRBJ1-1
cdr3_nt: TGCAGCGTTGCCTCCTCTGGCATGAACACTGAAGCTTTCTTT; cdr3_aa: CSVASSGMNTEAFF; d_call: NA; v_call: TRBV29-1; clone_size: NA; j_call: TRBJ1-1
cdr3_nt: TGTGCCAGCAGTTACCAGGGGGGGAACTACAATGAGCAGTTCTTC; cdr3_aa: CASSYQGGNYNEQFF; d_call: NA; v_call: TRBV28; clone_size: few; j_call: TRBJ2-1
cdr3_nt: TGTGCCACCGAGCCCGGGGACTCCTCCTACGAGCAGTACTTC; cdr3_aa: CATEPGDSSYEQYF; d_call: NA; v_call: TRBV10-3; clone_size: few; j_call: TRBJ2-7
cdr3_nt: TGCGCCAGCAGCCGAGAGGGTTCTTACAATGAGCAGTTCTTC; cdr3_aa: CASSREGSYNEQFF; d_call: NA; v_call: TRBV4-1; clone_size: few; j_call: TRBJ2-1
cdr3_nt: TGTGCCAGCAGCTTAGTAGGGGAGGGGGGCACTGAAGCTTTCTTT; cdr3_aa: CASSLVGEGGTEAFF; d_call: NA; v_call: TRBV7-9; clone_size: few; j_call: TRBJ1-1
cdr3_nt: TGTGCCAGCAGCTTAGGCGGGGCACGGGATACGCAGTATTTT; cdr3_aa: CASSLGGARDTQYF; d_call: NA; v_call: TRBV7-3; clone_size: few; j_call: TRBJ2-3
cdr3_nt: TGCGCCAGCAGCCAAGATGCCAGCTACAATGAGCAGTTCTTC; cdr3_aa: CASSQDASYNEQFF; d_call: NA; v_call: TRBV4-3; clone_size: NA; j_call: TRBJ2-1
cdr3_nt: TGTGCCAGCAGTTTTTCGGAGACCTACGAGCAGTACTTC; cdr3_aa: CASSFSETYEQYF; d_call: NA; v_call: TRBV27; clone_size: NA; j_call: TRBJ2-7
cdr3_nt: TGCGCCAGCAGCTTGGAGGGGCCCGTTAACACTGAAGCTTTCTTT; cdr3_aa: CASSLEGPVNTEAFF; d_call: NA; v_call: TRBV5-1; clone_size: few; j_call: TRBJ1-1
cdr3_nt: TGTGCCAGCAGCTTGGCCCCCGGGGGCAACAATGAGCAGTTCTTC; cdr3_aa: CASSLAPGGNNEQFF; d_call: NA; v_call: TRBV7-9; clone_size: few; j_call: TRBJ2-1
cdr3_nt: TGTGCCAGCAGCTTATTGGTCAGGGAACGGAACACCGGGGAGCTGTTTTTT; cdr3_aa: CASSLLVRERNTGELFF; d_call: NA; v_call: TRBV7-3; clone_size: few; j_call: TRBJ2-2
cdr3_nt: TGTGCCAGCAGCTTTCGGGACACCTGGCCCCAGCATTTT; cdr3_aa: CASSFRDTWPQHF; d_call: NA; v_call: TRBV7-9; clone_size: NA; j_call: TRBJ1-5
cdr3_nt: TGTGCCAGCAGCTTGGTCCGGGCACACTATGGCTACACCTTC; cdr3_aa: CASSLVRAHYGYTF; d_call: NA; v_call: TRBV5-4; clone_size: NA; j_call: TRBJ1-2
cdr3_nt: TGTGCCAGCAAAATAAGTACAGGGGGAGCTCAGGTCCAGCATTTT; cdr3_aa: CASKISTGGAQVQHF; d_call: TRBD1; v_call: TRBV27; clone_size: NA; j_call: TRBJ1-5
cdr3_nt: TGTGCCAGTAGTATATGGCCAGAAGCTTTCTTT; cdr3_aa: CASSIWPEAFF; d_call: NA; v_call: TRBV19; clone_size: NA; j_call: TRBJ1-1
cdr3_nt: TGTGCCAGCAGTGACCCCGGGACAGGGGGTCGGTACGAGCAGTACTTC; cdr3_aa: CASSDPGTGGRYEQYF; d_call: TRBD1; v_call: TRBV6-1; clone_size: NA; j_call: TRBJ2-7
cdr3_nt: TGTGCCAGCAGCTTAGGTGCGGGCTATGGCTACACCTTC; cdr3_aa: CASSLGAGYGYTF; d_call: NA; v_call: TRBV11-2; clone_size: NA; j_call: TRBJ1-2
cdr3_nt: TGTGCCAGCAGCCAAGGGGAGCGGGGGGACACCGGGGAGCTGTTTTTT; cdr3_aa: CASSQGERGDTGELFF; d_call: TRBD2; v_call: TRBV4-2; clone_size: NA; j_call: TRBJ2-2
cdr3_nt: TGCGCCAGCAGCCGGATACAGGCGCCCAATACTATAGGCTACACCTTC; cdr3_aa: CASSRIQAPNTIGYTF; d_call: NA; v_call: TRBV4-3; clone_size: few; j_call: TRBJ1-2
cdr3_nt: TGTGCCAGCAGCTTGGCGGGGTCGGGCGGGGAGCTGTTTTTT; cdr3_aa: CASSLAGSGGELFF; d_call: NA; v_call: TRBV11-2; clone_size: few; j_call: TRBJ2-2
cdr3_nt: TGTGCCAGCAGTCGGTGGGGGCCCCCCACAGATACGCAGTATTTT; cdr3_aa: CASSRWGPPTDTQYF; d_call: NA; v_call: TRBV6-2/TRBV6-3; clone_size: few; j_call: TRBJ2-3
cdr3_nt: TGCGCCAGCAGCCGAACTAGCGGGGGCTCATACGAGCAGTACTTC; cdr3_aa: CASSRTSGGSYEQYF; d_call: TRBD2; v_call: TRBV4-3; clone_size: few; j_call: TRBJ2-7
cdr3_nt: TGTGCCAGCAGTCCCGGACTCCAAGAGACCCAGTACTTC; cdr3_aa: CASSPGLQETQYF; d_call: NA; v_call: TRBV12-3/TRBV12-4; clone_size: many; j_call: TRBJ2-5
cdr3_nt: TGCAGTGCTCGCGGGAAGGGGTTGAGGGAAAAACTGTTTTTT; cdr3_aa: CSARGKGLREKLFF; d_call: NA; v_call: TRBV20-1; clone_size: once; j_call: TRBJ1-4
cdr3_nt: TGCGCCAGCAGCCACTCCGGGGTAAATGAGCAGTTCTTC; cdr3_aa: CASSHSGVNEQFF; d_call: NA; v_call: TRBV4-1; clone_size: NA; j_call: TRBJ2-1
cdr3_nt: TGTGCCAGCAGCGTCCGGACAGGAGAGACCCAGTACTTC; cdr3_aa: CASSVRTGETQYF; d_call: TRBD1; v_call: TRBV9; clone_size: NA; j_call: TRBJ2-5
cdr3_nt: TGTGCCAGCAGTTACTTGGCGGGGGGGAACACAGATACGCAGTATTTT; cdr3_aa: CASSYLAGGNTDTQYF; d_call: TRBD2; v_call: TRBV6-5; clone_size: NA; j_call: TRBJ2-3
cdr3_nt: TGCAGTGCTAGAGATGCGTTGTTAACAGATACGCAGTATTTT; cdr3_aa: CSARDALLTDTQYF; d_call: NA; v_call: TRBV20-1; clone_size: many; j_call: TRBJ2-3
cdr3_nt: TGTGCCAGTAGTACGGGGACATACAAACTGTTTTTT; cdr3_aa: CASSTGTYKLFF; d_call: NA; v_call: TRBV19; clone_size: NA; j_call: TRBJ1-4
cdr3_nt: TGCGCCAGCAGGCCGGGTAATCCTAACTATGGCTACACCTTC; cdr3_aa: CASRPGNPNYGYTF; d_call: NA; v_call: TRBV5-1; clone_size: NA; j_call: TRBJ1-2
cdr3_nt: TGCGCCAGCAGCCATCCGGGAGAAAAGGGGGCTAATGAAAAACTGTTTTTT; cdr3_aa: CASSHPGEKGANEKLFF; d_call: NA; v_call: TRBV5-1; clone_size: few; j_call: TRBJ1-4
cdr3_nt: TGTGCCAGCGGGGAGGGGGTTCAGCCCCAGCATTTT; cdr3_aa: CASGEGVQPQHF; d_call: NA; v_call: TRBV2; clone_size: NA; j_call: TRBJ1-5
cdr3_nt: TGCAGTGCTTTACAGGGGTTTCCCTACAATGAGCAGTTCTTC; cdr3_aa: CSALQGFPYNEQFF; d_call: TRBD1; v_call: TRBV20-1; clone_size: NA; j_call: TRBJ2-1
cdr3_nt: TGCGCCAGCAGCGGAGGGTCCAGGGGGCTGGAGACCCAGTACTTC; cdr3_aa: CASSGGSRGLETQYF; d_call: TRBD1; v_call: TRBV5-1; clone_size: NA; j_call: TRBJ2-5
cdr3_nt: TGCGCCAGCCGCTCAAGCTCCTACAATGAGCAGTTCTTC; cdr3_aa: CASRSSSYNEQFF; d_call: NA; v_call: TRBV4-1; clone_size: few; j_call: TRBJ2-1
cdr3_nt: TGTGCCAGCAGTTTCCACTATGGCTACACCTTC; cdr3_aa: CASSFHYGYTF; d_call: NA; v_call: TRBV12-3/TRBV12-4; clone_size: few; j_call: TRBJ1-2
cdr3_nt: TGCGCCAGCAGCCAAGACCCCCAGGGGCCCACCGGGGAGCTGTTTTTT; cdr3_aa: CASSQDPQGPTGELFF; d_call: NA; v_call: TRBV4-3; clone_size: NA; j_call: TRBJ2-2
cdr3_nt: TGTGCCAGCTCACCCCGGCTGGAAGAGACCCAGTACTTC; cdr3_aa: CASSPRLEETQYF; d_call: NA; v_call: TRBV18; clone_size: NA; j_call: TRBJ2-5
cdr3_nt: TGTGCCAGCAGTTCCCGACAGGGGATACAGCCCCAGCATTTT; cdr3_aa: CASSSRQGIQPQHF; d_call: TRBD1; v_call: TRBV6-5; clone_size: NA; j_call: TRBJ1-5
cdr3_nt: TGTGCCAGCAGTTTTACCCGAAACACTGAAGCTTTCTTT; cdr3_aa: CASSFTRNTEAFF; d_call: NA; v_call: TRBV27; clone_size: NA; j_call: TRBJ1-1
cdr3_nt: TGTGCCAGTAGTGCCGGACAGGGGTTGTACGAGCAGTACTTC; cdr3_aa: CASSAGQGLYEQYF; d_call: TRBD1; v_call: TRBV19; clone_size: NA; j_call: TRBJ2-7
cdr3_nt: TGTGCCAGCAGCCATCTCGGACTAGCGGGTCTCTCCTACAATGAGCAGTTCTTC; cdr3_aa: CASSHLGLAGLSYNEQFF; d_call: TRBD2; v_call: TRBV6-1; clone_size: NA; j_call: TRBJ2-1
cdr3_nt: TGTGCCAGCAGTTTAGGATACCTCTATGGCTACACCTTC; cdr3_aa: CASSLGYLYGYTF; d_call: NA; v_call: TRBV12-3/TRBV12-4; clone_size: NA; j_call: TRBJ1-2
cdr3_nt: TGTGCCAGCAGTGAAGCGGGCAGATACGAGCAGTACTTC; cdr3_aa: CASSEAGRYEQYF; d_call: NA; v_call: TRBV2; clone_size: NA; j_call: TRBJ2-7
cdr3_nt: TGTGCCAGCAGCTTAAACCCCAGCGTCGTAGGAGAGACCCAGTACTTC; cdr3_aa: CASSLNPSVVGETQYF; d_call: NA; v_call: TRBV7-3; clone_size: NA; j_call: TRBJ2-5
cdr3_nt: TGTGCCAGCAGCTCCCTCGACAGGGCAAACTATGGCTACACCTTC; cdr3_aa: CASSSLDRANYGYTF; d_call: TRBD1; v_call: TRBV7-2; clone_size: few; j_call: TRBJ1-2
cdr3_nt: TGTGCCAGCAGCCGGCCTACTACAGATACGCAGTATTTT; cdr3_aa: CASSRPTTDTQYF; d_call: NA; v_call: TRBV7-9; clone_size: NA; j_call: TRBJ2-3
cdr3_nt: TGTGCCACCAGCGCCCTTCTGAAACAGGGAGTGAAGGATGGCTACACCTTC; cdr3_aa: CATSALLKQGVKDGYTF; d_call: NA; v_call: TRBV15; clone_size: few; j_call: TRBJ1-2
cdr3_nt: TGTGCCAGCAGCCCCGGGACGGCCGAAGCTTTCTTT; cdr3_aa: CASSPGTAEAFF; d_call: NA; v_call: TRBV6-2/TRBV6-3; clone_size: NA; j_call: TRBJ1-1
cdr3_nt: TGTGCCAGCTCACCAGAGGTTTACTATGGCTACACCTTC; cdr3_aa: CASSPEVYYGYTF; d_call: NA; v_call: TRBV18; clone_size: many; j_call: TRBJ1-2
cdr3_nt: TGTGCCAGCAGTCCCCCCGCTTACGAGCAGTACTTC; cdr3_aa: CASSPPAYEQYF; d_call: NA; v_call: TRBV6-2/TRBV6-3; clone_size: once; j_call: TRBJ2-7
cdr3_nt: TGTGCCAGCAGCCAAGAAAGAGGATCCTGGGACTACGAGCAGTACTTC; cdr3_aa: CASSQERGSWDYEQYF; d_call: NA; v_call: TRBV14; clone_size: NA; j_call: TRBJ2-7
cdr3_nt: TGCGCCAGCAGCTTACCCGGGGACGAGACCCAGTACTTC; cdr3_aa: CASSLPGDETQYF; d_call: NA; v_call: TRBV5-1; clone_size: few; j_call: TRBJ2-5
cdr3_nt: TGTGCCAGCAGCTCAACTAGCGGGGCTGTCGGGGGCACAGATACGCAGTATTTT; cdr3_aa: CASSSTSGAVGGTDTQYF; d_call: TRBD2; v_call: TRBV11-1; clone_size: NA; j_call: TRBJ2-3
cdr3_nt: TGTGCCAGCAGTTTATTCGGGGGATCGGTCACCGGGGAGCTGTTTTTT; cdr3_aa: CASSLFGGSVTGELFF; d_call: NA; v_call: TRBV27; clone_size: few; j_call: TRBJ2-2
cdr3_nt: TGTGCCAGGAGGTCCGTAGCGGGGGGGAACACCGGGGAGCTGTTTTTT; cdr3_aa: CARRSVAGGNTGELFF; d_call: TRBD2; v_call: TRBV11-2; clone_size: NA; j_call: TRBJ2-2
cdr3_nt: TGTGCCAGCAGCCTACTGGGATCGGGAACTGAAGCTTTCTTT; cdr3_aa: CASSLLGSGTEAFF; d_call: NA; v_call: TRBV3-1; clone_size: NA; j_call: TRBJ1-1